This is a list of T cell receptor beta chains from one sample in a study of blood T cell repertoires in COVID-19. Profiled with immunoSEQ multiplex PCR; TCRdb holds only in-frame clones, not every one. The sample consists of 160,000 or so clones, less than 85% of them appearing once. Sequenced sample: peripheral blood. The origin of the receptors is a woman aged 60-75 years with COVID-19, enrolled during active disease. Each CDR3 is given with its conserved first and last residue. D genes are given only for firm matches. A row's size may be missing; if present it is once, few, many or a size class.

j_call d_call v_call clone_size cdr3_nt cdr3_aa
TRBJ1-2 TRBD1 TRBV18 - TGTGCCAGCTCGCCGAATACAGGGGGCGGTGGCTACACCTTC CASSPNTGGGGYTF
TRBJ2-1 - TRBV6-5 once TGTGCCAGCAGTTACCTTGGGCCAGACAATGAGCAGTTCTTC CASSYLGPDNEQFF
TRBJ2-7 TRBD1 TRBV27 - TGTGCCAGCAGACACGGGACAGGGCCCTACGAGCAGTACTTC CASRHGTGPYEQYF
TRBJ1-2 TRBD1 TRBV2 - TGTGCCAGCAGTGAAGACCAGGGGGCTGGAGGCTACACCTTC CASSEDQGAGGYTF
TRBJ2-3 - TRBV5-1 - TGCGCCAGCAGCTTGGACTTTCTTTTGGGAGCGGGCACAGATACGCAGTATTTT CASSLDFLLGAGTDTQYF
TRBJ2-3 - TRBV6-5 - TGTGCCAGCAGTTACGATCTTGTCGAGGATACGCAGTATTTT CASSYDLVEDTQYF
TRBJ2-1 TRBD2 TRBV5-6 - TGTGCCAGCAGCTTGGACACTAGCGGGGTTAGCTCCTACAATGAGCAGTTCTTC CASSLDTSGVSSYNEQFF
TRBJ2-5 TRBD2 TRBV5-4 - TGTGCCAGCAGCTCTACGACTAGCGGGGTGGAGACCCAGTACTTC CASSSTTSGVETQYF
TRBJ1-5 - TRBV27 - TGTGCCAGCAGGAACAGGGATCAGCCCCAGCATTTT CASRNRDQPQHF
TRBJ1-2 - TRBV11-2 - TGTGCCAGCAGCTTAGACCCCTCAGGGGGCTACACCTTC CASSLDPSGGYTF
TRBJ1-2 - TRBV19 - TGTGCCAGTAGAGAGGGCAGGGGCGCAACCTATGGCTACACCTTC CASREGRGATYGYTF
TRBJ1-6 TRBD1 TRBV30 many TGTGCCTGGGACAGGGGGCGGGGAAATTCACCCCTCCACTTT CAWDRGRGNSPLHF
TRBJ2-7 TRBD2 TRBV11-3 - TGTGCCAGCAGCTTAGGTAGCGGGAGCGACGAGCAGTACTTC CASSLGSGSDEQYF
TRBJ2-1 TRBD2 TRBV15 - TGTGCCACCAGCAGAGCTGCGGGAGGGGGCAATGAGCAGTTCTTC CATSRAAGGGNEQFF
TRBJ1-4 TRBD1 TRBV4-2 - TGTGCCAGCAACTCCGGACAGGGAGGCGAAAAACTGTTTTTT CASNSGQGGEKLFF
TRBJ1-1 - TRBV19 - TGTGCCAGAGCCACTCCTTGGAACACTGAAGCTTTCTTT CARATPWNTEAFF
TRBJ2-1 TRBD2 TRBV27 - TGTGCCAGCAGTTTATCTGCTAGCGGGAGGGCCGTCTATGAGCAGTTCTTC CASSLSASGRAVYEQFF
TRBJ2-2 - TRBV30 - TGTGCCTTCGGAGGGAGCGCCTTCACCGGGGAGCTGTTTTTT CAFGGSAFTGELFF
TRBJ2-1 TRBD2 TRBV11-1 - TGTGCCAGCAGCTTATTGGTGACTAGCGGGAGGGGTGAGCAGTTCTTC CASSLLVTSGRGEQFF
TRBJ1-4 - TRBV6-5 - TGTGCCAGCAGTTTAGGAGATCCTGCAACTAATGAAAAACTGTTTTTT CASSLGDPATNEKLFF
TRBJ2-3 TRBD2 TRBV5-1 few TGCGCCAGTAGCGGGGGAGCGGGAGGAAAGGCAGATACGCAGTATTTT CASSGGAGGKADTQYF
TRBJ2-3 TRBD1 TRBV7-2 - TGTGCCAGCAGCTCCGGACAGGACGCGACAGATACGCAGTATTTT CASSSGQDATDTQYF
TRBJ1-2 TRBD1 TRBV27 - TGTGCCAGCGGGATTGTCGGGACAGGATATAACTATGGCTACACCTTC CASGIVGTGYNYGYTF
TRBJ2-2 TRBD2 TRBV9 - TGTGCCAGCAGCGTAATGAGCGGGGGGGCCCCCGGGGAGCTGTTTTTT CASSVMSGGAPGELFF
TRBJ1-1 TRBD1 TRBV7-3 few TGTGCCAGCAGCTCTCACAGGGGGCGAAACACTGAAGCTTTCTTT CASSSHRGRNTEAFF
TRBJ2-6 - TRBV27 - TGTGCCAGCAGTATAGGACGGGACTGGGGGGCCAACGTCCTGACTTTC CASSIGRDWGANVLTF